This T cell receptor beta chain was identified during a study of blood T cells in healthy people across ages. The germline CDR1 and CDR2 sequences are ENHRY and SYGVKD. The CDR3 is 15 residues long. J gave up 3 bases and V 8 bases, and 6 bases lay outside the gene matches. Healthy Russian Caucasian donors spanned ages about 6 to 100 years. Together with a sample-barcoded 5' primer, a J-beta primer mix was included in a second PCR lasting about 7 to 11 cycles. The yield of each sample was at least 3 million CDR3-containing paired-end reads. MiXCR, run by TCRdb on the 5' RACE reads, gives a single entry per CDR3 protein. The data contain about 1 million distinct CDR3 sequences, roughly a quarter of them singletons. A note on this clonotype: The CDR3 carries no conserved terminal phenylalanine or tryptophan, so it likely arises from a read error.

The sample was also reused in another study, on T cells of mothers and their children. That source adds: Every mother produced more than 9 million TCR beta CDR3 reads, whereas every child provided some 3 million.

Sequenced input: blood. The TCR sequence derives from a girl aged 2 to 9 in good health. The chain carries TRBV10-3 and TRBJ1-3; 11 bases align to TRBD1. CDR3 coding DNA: TGTGCCATCCTCAAGGACAGGGGGCTTGGAAACACCATATATTAT. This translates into CAILKDRGLGNTIYY.